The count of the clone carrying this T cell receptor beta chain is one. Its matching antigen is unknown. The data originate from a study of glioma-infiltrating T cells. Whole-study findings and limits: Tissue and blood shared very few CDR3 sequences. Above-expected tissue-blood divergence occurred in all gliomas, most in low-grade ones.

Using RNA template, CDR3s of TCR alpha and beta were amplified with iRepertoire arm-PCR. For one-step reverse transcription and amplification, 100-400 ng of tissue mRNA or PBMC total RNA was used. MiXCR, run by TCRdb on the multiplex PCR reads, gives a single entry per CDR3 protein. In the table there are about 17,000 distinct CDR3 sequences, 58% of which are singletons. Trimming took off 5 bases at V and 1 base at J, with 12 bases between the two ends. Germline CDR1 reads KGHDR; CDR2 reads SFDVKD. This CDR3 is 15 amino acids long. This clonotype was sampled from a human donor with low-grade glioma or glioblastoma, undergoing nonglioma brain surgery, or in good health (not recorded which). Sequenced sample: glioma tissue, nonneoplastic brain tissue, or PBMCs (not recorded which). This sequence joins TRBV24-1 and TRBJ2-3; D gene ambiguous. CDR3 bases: TGTGCCACCAGTGCTGGGCAGTCTCGCACAGATACGCAGTATTTT. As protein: CATSAGQSRTDTQYF.